This TCR beta chain was retrieved from a study of T cell repertoires in aging, cancer and after chemotherapy. Across the whole study: Donor ages fell into six groups from 30 or younger up to 70 or older.

This clonotype came up once. This sequence may be a read error, since a much larger clone differs from it by one base. Multiplex touch-down PCR with TRB-A/B primers amplified rearranged V-D-J TRB sequences. Using its own MiXCR run on the multiplex PCR reads, TCRdb lists one record per CDR3 protein. This table holds under 2,500 distinct CDR3 sequences, 20% found once. Peripheral blood genomic DNA, not sorted cells or RNA, was the template. Germline trimming cut 8 bases from V and 1 base from J; bases unmatched to any gene: 2. CDR1 and CDR2 (germline): DFQATT, SNEGSKA (reference sequence). This CDR3 has 11 amino acids.

The rearrangement uses TRBV20-1 and TRBJ2-7; 7 bases are shared with TRBD1. The sample consisted of blood. The receptor was derived from a human donor with a solid tumor. The DNA for the CDR3 is TGCAGTATGGACAGGTCCTACGAGCAGTACTTC. Encoded protein: CSMDRSYEQYF.